The T cell receptor beta chain under discussion was sequenced for a study of T cell responses to AZD1222 COVID-19 vaccine. Study outcomes and limitations: Clonal diversity may have been underestimated, and the donors were mostly white British, with more females than males.

The V end was cut by 3 bases, the J end by 5 bases, with 7 bases between. Looked up from germline, CDR1 is LNHDA and CDR2 is SQIVND (reference sequence). The CDR3 covers 13 residues. This clone was detected many times. The antigen remains unidentified. Clones were read by immunoSEQ multiplex PCR, and TCRdb kept only the in-frame ones, dropping some. The sample yields more than 85,000 clones, 85% to 90% seen once. This TCR was sampled from an adult who received the AZD1222 COVID-19 vaccine. The J gene is TRBJ1-4, the V gene TRBV19; maybe TRBD1 (5 bases). The source material was peripheral blood, sampled 28 days after the second AZD1222 dose. Written as DNA, the CDR3 is TGTGCCAGTAGTATGACAGAGAATGAAAAACTGTTTTTT. Translation gives CASSMTENEKLFF.